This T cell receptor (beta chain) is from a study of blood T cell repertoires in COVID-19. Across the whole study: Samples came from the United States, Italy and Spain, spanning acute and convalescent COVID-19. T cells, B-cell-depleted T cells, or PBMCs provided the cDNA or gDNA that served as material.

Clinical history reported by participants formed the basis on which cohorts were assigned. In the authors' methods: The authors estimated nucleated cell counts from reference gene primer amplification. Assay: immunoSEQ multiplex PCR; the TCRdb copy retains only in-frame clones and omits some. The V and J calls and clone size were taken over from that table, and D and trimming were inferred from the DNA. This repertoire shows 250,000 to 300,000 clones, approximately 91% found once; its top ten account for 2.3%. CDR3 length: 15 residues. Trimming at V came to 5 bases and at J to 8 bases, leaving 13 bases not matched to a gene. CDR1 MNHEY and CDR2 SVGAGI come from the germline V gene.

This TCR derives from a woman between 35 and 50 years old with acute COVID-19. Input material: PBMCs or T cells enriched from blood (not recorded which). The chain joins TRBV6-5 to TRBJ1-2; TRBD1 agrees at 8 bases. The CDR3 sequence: CASSIGQGGRGGYTF. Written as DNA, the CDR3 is TGTGCCAGCAGTATCGGACAGGGAGGCCGGGGCGGCTACACCTTC.